This TCR beta chain emerged from a study of blood T cell repertoires in COVID-19 (dated by TCRdb to about 2020). Background on the whole study: Collaborator samples came from the United States, Italy and Spain and covered acute and convalescent phases of COVID-19. The material from the prospective study consisted of cDNA or gDNA derived from T cells, B-cell-depleted T cells, or PBMCs. Deeply sampled blood TCRbeta repertoires from subjects exposed to, actively infected with, or recovered from COVID-19 were included in the dataset. The repertoires were made available in a free public database intended to serve as a resource for research on the immune response to SARS-CoV-2. Samples were obtained from the ongoing ImmuneRACE study (first 160 participants) and from over 1,000 subjects provided by 6 global collaborators. A de-identified subject ID, COVID-19 status, age in years and sex were almost always included in the sample metadata. Where HLA class I and class II types were available, the types were taken from metadata supplied by the sample provider, not from assay-based typing. Broader findings and caveats from the paper: Clinical and demographic metadata were provided uncurated, with the amount varying by source and participant.

In regard to this clone: This receptor's antigen is unknown. There are no base qualities to consult, and no much larger clone falls within one base.

Each collaborating institution followed its own protocols to collect whole blood in K2EDTA tubes. For TCRbeta analysis, collaborators shipped samples in one of three forms: frozen whole blood, isolated PBMCs, or DNA extracted from either of those sample types. The immunoSEQ Assay, a bias-controlled multiplex PCR, was used to amplify TCRbeta CDR3 regions from genomic DNA. Regarding the original processing steps: Nucleated cell counts per sample were estimated from amplification of reference gene primers within the assay. To quantify the absolute abundance of each unique TCRbeta CDR3 rearrangement, sequence reads were collapsed and filtered. For each sample, productive Simpson clonality was calculated as the square root of Simpson's diversity index across productive rearrangements. This is the immuneACCESS table as TCRdb keeps it, with only in-frame sequences that have V and J called. A part of the clones is gone; compared with another copy, unresolved V genes explain less than half, and the rest is unexplained. V, J and clone size are taken as reported in that table, and D and trimming were inferred from the DNA itself. For this sample the table gives approximately 230,000 clones, of which roughly 80% were detected only once. The ten largest clones capture about 20% of the sample.

The CDR3 goes from the cysteine to the phenylalanine over 15 residues. Left in the record is the CDR3 DNA by itself, 45 bases read in frame from the first base. CDR1 and CDR2 were assigned from the germline V gene as SGHAT and FQNNGV. The trim is 0 bases for V and 5 bases for J, with a gap of 13 bases between the germline ends. The rearrangement joined TRBV11-2 to TRBJ2-5, and TRBD2 may be the D gene, going by 7 matching bases. The source is a man under 40 with active or convalescent COVID-19. Material for sequencing was peripheral blood. The CDR3 protein: CASSLDPGGLETQYF. The sequenced DNA: TGTGCCAGCAGCTTAGATCCGGGGGGCTTGGAGACCCAGTACTTC.